This T cell receptor beta chain is from a study of blood T cell repertoires in COVID-19. The wider study: From T cells, B-cell-depleted T cells, or PBMCs came the material, which was cDNA or gDNA.

V lost 2 bases to trimming and J lost 4 bases, with 14 bases between them. The CDR3 has 15 residues. Germline loops: CDR1 MNHEY, CDR2 SVGAGI. Original handling: It was from reference gene primer amplification that nucleated cell counts were estimated. Sequencing was performed with immunoSEQ multiplex PCR; in TCRdb, only in-frame clones are kept and a portion is missing. For V, J and clone size, that table is used; D and trimming come from the DNA. The data hold a few hundred thousand clones, with just under 90% observed a single time. This clonotype originated in a woman in her sixties who had recovered from COVID-19. The sequencing input was PBMCs or T cells enriched from blood (not recorded which). The V call is TRBV6-5, the J call TRBJ1-1; no reliable D call. As DNA, the CDR3 is TGTGCCAGCAGTTACACCCCGACCCGCGGCACTGAAGCTTTCTTT. This gives the protein CASSYTPTRGTEAFF.